A single sample is the source of the 16 T cell receptor beta chains below, sequenced in a study of blood T cell repertoires in COVID-19. Repertoires were generated with immunoSEQ multiplex PCR, while TCRdb's copy carries only in-frame clones and drops some. Of fewer than 500,000 clones listed, around 89% are singletons. Sequenced material: peripheral blood. These receptors were collected from a young woman with acute or convalescent COVID-19.

This clone was seen once. This chain joins TRBV19 and TRBJ2-3; D possibly corresponds to TRBD1 (6 bases). With 6 bases removed from V and 3 bases from J, the gap between germline ends came to 10 bases. This CDR3 region has 13 residues. Germline CDR1 reads LNHDA; CDR2 reads SQIVND (reference sequence). CDR3 bases: TGTGCCAGTAGAAACACAGGGACAGATACGCAGTATTTT. It codes for CASRNTGTDTQYF. The full variable domain, with the rest looked up from reference TRBV19 and TRBJ2-3, is DGGITQSPKYLFRKEGQNVTLSCEQNLNHDAMYWYRQDPGQGLRLIYYSQIVNDFQKGDIAEGYSVSREKKESFPLTVTSAQKNPTAFYLCASRNTGTDTQYFGPGTRLTVL.

The chain uses TRBV7-9 and TRBJ1-2; 7 bases are a match to TRBD1. Trimming cost V 6 bases and J 1 base; bases outside gene matches: 17. CDR1 is SEHNR, CDR2 FQNEAQ, per germline (reference sequence). This CDR3 spans 18 amino acids. This CDR3 reads CASRPETGLPSGNYGYTF. The CDR3 nucleotides are TGTGCCAGCAGACCCGAGACAGGGCTGCCGTCCGGTAACTATGGCTACACCTTC.

The chain has TRBV12-2 and TRBJ1-1. TRBV12-2 is annotated as a pseudogene. This CDR3 contains 15 residues. The CDR3 bases are TGTGCAAGTCGCTTGCCCCGGGGGGTGAACACTGAAGCTTTCTTT. Its translation is CASRLPRGVNTEAFF.

This chain joins TRBV19 and TRBJ1-1, with TRBD1 matching over 7 bases. The germline V gene has CDR1 LNHDA and CDR2 SQIVND (reference sequence). With 7 bases clipped from V and 4 bases from J, the junction kept 9 bases outside the gene matches. The CDR3 runs 14 residues. CDR3 sequence: CASTRKQGITEAFF. The CDR3 DNA sequence: TGTGCCAGTACCCGAAAACAGGGGATCACTGAAGCTTTCTTT.

The chain links TRBV23-1 to TRBJ2-4, with D hard to call. TRBV23-1 is an open reading frame, and its role is uncertain. CDR3 length equals 19 residues. V lost 0 bases and J lost 3, with 21 bases in between. The CDR3: CASSQSLDGSEAFKNIQYF. The CDR3 DNA is TGCGCCAGCAGTCAATCGCTTGATGGCAGTGAGGCTTTCAAAAACATTCAGTACTTC.

The chain has TRBV12-3 or TRBV12-4 and TRBJ1-2; 8 bases are shared with TRBD1. V trimming: 6 bases; J trimming: 2 bases; junction bases outside the gene matches: 2. This CDR3 region has 13 residues. Here the CDR3 reads CASSYRGNYGYTF. The CDR3, as DNA: TGTGCCAGCAGCTACAGGGGGAACTATGGCTACACCTTC.

The V and J genes are TRBV19 and TRBJ1-1; D call uncertain. This CDR3 has 11 residues. CDR1 and CDR2 from the germline V gene are LNHDA and SQIVND (reference sequence). The V and J ends lost 4 bases and 5 bases respectively, with 5 bases between them. The CDR3 loop reads CASSTRTEAFF. The CDR3 DNA is TGTGCCAGTAGTACTCGGACTGAAGCTTTCTTT.

The J gene is TRBJ2-1, the V gene TRBV7-8; 8 bases match TRBD1. The CDR3 totals 16 residues. V lost 6 bases and J lost 0; bases outside the gene matches: 7. From germline, CDR1 is SGHVS and CDR2 FQNEAQ. CDR3 nucleotide sequence: TGTGCCAGCAGGCTATTCGGGACAGGCTCCTACAATGAGCAGTTCTTC. Protein: CASRLFGTGSYNEQFF.

This clone was seen a handful of times. The chain uses TRBV6-5 and TRBJ2-1; 8 bases map to TRBD2. J was trimmed by 9 bases and V by 1 base; bases with no gene match: 5. The germline gives CDR1 MNHEY, CDR2 SVGAGI. There are 14 residues in the CDR3. DNA of the CDR3: TGTGCCAGCAGTTACTTTCCGGGGGGGGGTGAGCAGTTCTTC. Translation: CASSYFPGGGEQFF.

The rearrangement joins TRBV2 to TRBJ1-2; 8 bases fit TRBD1. Germline assignment: CDR1 SNHLY and CDR2 FYNNEI. The CDR3 is 14 residues long. With 8 bases clipped from V and 1 base from J, the junction kept 6 bases outside the gene matches. The CDR3 sequence: CASGMDRDNYGYTF. CDR3 sequence (DNA): TGTGCCAGCGGAATGGACAGGGATAACTATGGCTACACCTTC.

V gene TRBV11-3 combines with J gene TRBJ2-1; possible D gene TRBD2, 6 bases. The CDR3 consists of 18 residues. From germline, CDR1 is SGHNT and CDR2 YENEEA. Trimming removed 0 bases at V and 4 bases at J, with 19 bases between. CDR3 protein: CASSLDFRRDSPYNEQFF. The CDR3 coding sequence is TGTGCCAGCAGCTTAGATTTTCGAAGGGACTCACCATACAATGAGCAGTTCTTC.

The V and J genes are TRBV30 and TRBJ2-7; 10 nucleotides align to TRBD1. CDR3 length: 14 residues. Germline V gene data show CDR1 as GTSNPN and CDR2 as SVGIG (reference sequence). V was pared by 2 bases and J by 4 bases, with 5 bases of the junction left unmatched. For the CDR3, the DNA is TGTGCCTGGAGTATGGCGGGACAGGGGTACGAGCAGTACTTC. Encoded protein: CAWSMAGQGYEQYF.

This clone was counted between two and nine times. This chain links TRBV7-9 with TRBJ1-4, with D tentatively TRBD1 (6 bases). Germline V gene lookup returns CDR1 SEHNR and CDR2 FQNEAQ (reference sequence). This CDR3 contains 17 residues. The V end lost 5 bases, the J end lost 4 bases, and 20 bases lay between the germline ends. The CDR3 nucleotides are TGTGCCAGCAGCCCTCCTCCCGGACAGCAACTTAATGAAAAACTGTTTTTT. Amino acids: CASSPPPGQQLNEKLFF. Combining the CDR3 with reference TRBV7-9 and TRBJ1-4 gives the whole variable domain DTGVSQNPRHKITKRGQNVTFRCDPISEHNRLYWYRQTLGQGPEFLTYFQNEAQLEKSRLLSDRFSAERPKGSFSTLEIQRTEQGDSAMYLCASSPPPGQQLNEKLFFGSGTQLSVL.

The gene calls are TRBV28 and TRBJ1-1; 8 bases match TRBD1. The germline CDR1 and CDR2 sequences are MDHEN and SYDVKM. After removal of 5 bases from V and 0 bases from J, the junction contained 8 bases not matched to a gene. The CDR3 spans 16 residues. The CDR3 DNA reads TGTGCCAGCAGTCCCGACAGGGGCCAGGTGAACACTGAAGCTTTCTTT. Its translation is CASSPDRGQVNTEAFF.

This clone was recorded only once. The chain links TRBV2 to TRBJ2-7, with 7 bases that match TRBD2. Trimming removed 7 bases from V and 2 bases from J; junction bases left unmatched: 2. The CDR3 spans 12 residues. Germline V gene lookup returns CDR1 SNHLY and CDR2 FYNNEI. The CDR3: CASKGLAYEQYF. In DNA form, the CDR3 reads TGTGCCAGCAAAGGACTAGCCTACGAGCAGTACTTC.

The rearrangement uses TRBV6-5 and TRBJ1-2; weak D call: TRBD1 (5 bases). The CDR3 spans 13 residues. The V end was cut by 4 bases, the J end by 1 base, with 7 bases between. Germline V gene data show CDR1 as MNHEY and CDR2 as SVGAGI. The CDR3 loop reads CASSFGGNYGYTF. CDR3 in DNA: TGTGCCAGCAGTTTCGGGGGTAACTATGGCTACACCTTC.